The rows below give T cell receptor beta chains drawn from one sample of a study of metastatic and nonmetastatic thyroid tumors. TCRdb reprocessed the PCR reads via MiXCR. The data contain tens of thousands of clones, 17% of them seen just once; the ten biggest clones take up around 6.6%. Sequencing was carried out using blood. The receptors derive from a male donor with papillary thyroid cancer or a benign thyroid nodule (not recorded which). Some clones in this sample may be carry-over from other donors' samples. CDR3s include the opening cysteine and the closing phenylalanine or tryptophan. D genes are given only for firm matches. Not every row has a clone size; where given, it reads once, few, many or a size class.

clone size | J gene | V gene | D gene | CDR3 protein | CDR3 DNA
many | TRBJ1-5 | TRBV20-1 | TRBD1 | CSARGTGQNQPQHF | TGCAGTGCTAGGGGGACAGGGCAAAATCAGCCCCAGCATTTT
many | TRBJ2-6 | TRBV15 | NA | CATSREGSGTGANVLTF | TGTGCCACCAGCAGAGAAGGATCTGGGACTGGGGCCAACGTCCTGACTTTC
many | TRBJ1-2 | TRBV12-5 | NA | CASGPNATEGYGYTF | TGTGCTAGTGGACCCAACGCGACAGAGGGTTATGGCTACACCTTC
medium-sized | TRBJ1-6 | TRBV6-1 | NA | CASGARGNSPLHF | TGTGCCAGCGGGGCAAGGGGAAATTCACCCCTCCACTTT
NA | TRBJ2-7 | TRBV3-1 | NA | CASSQDRGKQYF | TGTGCCAGCAGCCAAGATAGGGGGAAGCAGTACTTC
many | TRBJ1-2 | TRBV5-1 | TRBD1 | CASSLGYTGDGYTF | TGCGCCAGCAGCTTGGGGTACACAGGGGATGGCTACACCTTC
many | TRBJ2-5 | TRBV10-3 | TRBD2 | CAISEGSGGAEETQYF | TGTGCCATCAGTGAGGGGAGCGGGGGGGCCGAAGAGACCCAGTACTTC
NA | TRBJ2-2 | TRBV11-2 | NA | CASIFPLSRANTGELFF | TGTGCCAGCATCTTCCCCCTTAGCCGCGCGAACACCGGGGAGCTGTTTTTT
many | TRBJ2-7 | TRBV7-6 | NA | CASSSQGYSYEQYF | TGTGCCAGCAGCTCCCAGGGATACTCCTACGAGCAGTACTTC
NA | TRBJ1-2 | TRBV6-1 | NA | CASSELGFYGYTF | TGTGCCAGCAGTGAATTAGGGTTCTATGGCTACACCTTC
many | TRBJ1-2 | TRBV29-1 | TRBD1 | CSGGGGQGNAFGYTF | TGCAGCGGGGGAGGGGGACAGGGAAATGCGTTTGGCTACACCTTC
few | TRBJ2-5 | TRBV12-3/TRBV12-4 | TRBD2 | CASTKTSGSGETQHF | TGTGCCAGCACCAAGACTAGCGGGAGTGGAGAGACCCAGCACTTC
many | TRBJ2-6 | TRBV28 | NA | CASSFTGPGANVLTF | TGTGCCAGCAGCTTTACAGGTCCTGGGGCCAACGTCCTGACTTTC
many | TRBJ1-5 | TRBV20-1 | NA | CSARAAGEVQPQHF | TGCAGTGCTAGAGCGGCAGGGGAGGTTCAGCCCCAGCATTTT
few | TRBJ1-5 | TRBV6-4 | NA | CASIGVDSLWSNQPQHF | TGTGCCAGCATTGGCGTGGACAGTCTATGGAGCAATCAGCCCCAGCATTTT
many | TRBJ1-1 | TRBV20-1 | NA | CSAATGTANTEAFF | TGCAGTGCGGCGACCGGGACTGCGAACACTGAAGCTTTCTTT
many | TRBJ2-7 | TRBV6-2/TRBV6-3 | NA | CASSYGKGSYEQYF | TGTGCCAGCAGTTACGGGAAGGGGTCCTACGAGCAGTACTTC
many | TRBJ1-2 | TRBV12-3/TRBV12-4 | TRBD1 | CASSPHQGGDYGYTF | TGTGCCAGCAGTCCACACCAAGGGGGCGACTATGGCTACACCTTC
few | TRBJ2-5 | TRBV12-3/TRBV12-4 | NA | CASSSSQGGVVETQYF | TGTGCCAGCAGTTCCTCCCAGGGGGGCGTAGTGGAGACCCAGTACTTC
many | TRBJ1-4 | TRBV15 | NA | CATSSPTWTATNEKLFF | TGTGCCACCAGCAGTCCAACATGGACAGCAACTAATGAAAAACTGTTTTTT
few | TRBJ1-6 | TRBV6-1 | TRBD1 | CASSEASGTGDSPLHF | TGTGCCAGCAGTGAGGCGTCCGGGACAGGTGATTCACCCCTCCACTTT
many | TRBJ2-3 | TRBV20-1 | TRBD2 | CSAATSGSSTDTQYF | TGCAGTGCAGCCACTAGCGGGTCTAGCACAGATACGCAGTATTTT
many | TRBJ1-2 | TRBV19 | NA | CASSAIPLRFYGYTF | TGTGCCAGTAGTGCCATCCCGCTTCGATTCTATGGCTACACCTTC
NA | TRBJ2-1 | TRBV11-2 | TRBD2 | CASSFGGRGYNEQFF | TGTGCCAGCAGCTTCGGCGGGAGAGGATACAATGAGCAGTTCTTC
NA | TRBJ2-2 | TRBV20-1 | TRBD2 | CSAIREGSGELFF | TGCAGTGCTATCCGGGAGGGGTCCGGGGAGCTTTTTTTT
NA | TRBJ2-3 | TRBV20-1 | TRBD2 | CSAIGTSGTSTQYF | TGCAGTGCTATCGGGACTAGCGGGACCTCAACGCAGTATTTT
NA | TRBJ2-1 | TRBV5-1 | TRBD2 | CASSPLPGAGDKNEQFF | TGCGCCAGCAGCCCCCTCCCGGGAGCGGGAGATAAAAATGAGCAGTTCTTC
many | TRBJ2-7 | TRBV5-4 | NA | CASSQGTETYEQYF | TGTGCCAGCAGCCAAGGGACGGAAACCTACGAGCAGTACTTC
NA | TRBJ1-6 | TRBV20-1 | TRBD1 | CSAGGQAYSPLHF | TGCAGTGCAGGGGGACAGGCTTATTCACCCCTCCACTTT
medium-sized | TRBJ2-7 | TRBV12-3/TRBV12-4 | NA | CASSTGTLISYEQYF | TGTGCCAGCAGTACCGGGACCCTCATCTCCTACGAGCAGTACTTC
many | TRBJ1-2 | TRBV5-1 | NA | CASSSDTQNVYGYTF | TGCGCCAGCAGCTCTGACACCCAGAACGTCTATGGCTACACCTTC
many | TRBJ1-1 | TRBV27 | NA | CASSFSPGRTEAFF | TGTGCCAGCAGTTTTTCCCCAGGGCGCACTGAAGCTTTCTTT
many | TRBJ2-5 | TRBV27 | TRBD2 | CASSPSGGSQETQYF | TGTGCCAGCAGTCCCAGCGGGGGGTCTCAAGAGACCCAGTACTTC
many | TRBJ2-7 | TRBV5-1 | TRBD2 | CASSLAERDLYEQYF | TGCGCCAGCAGCTTGGCCGAGCGGGACTTATACGAGCAGTACTTC
NA | TRBJ1-1 | TRBV11-2 | NA | CASSLVVGRNTEAFF | TGTGCCAGCAGCTTAGTTGTAGGGCGGAACACTGAAGCTTTCTTT
many | TRBJ2-5 | TRBV6-1 | TRBD2 | CASSEGLAGAQETQYF | TGTGCCAGCAGTGAAGGACTAGCGGGGGCTCAAGAGACCCAGTACTTC
many | TRBJ2-5 | TRBV12-3/TRBV12-4 | NA | CASSMGPSQYF | TGTGCCAGCAGTATGGGACCCTCGCAGTACTTC
NA | TRBJ2-7 | TRBV11-2 | NA | CASSSGPYEQYF | TGTGCCAGCAGTTCCGGGCCTTACGAGCAGTACTTC
few | TRBJ1-1 | TRBV20-1 | NA | CSASSVSGRSTEAFF | TGCAGTGCTAGTAGTGTTTCCGGAAGGTCGACTGAAGCTTTCTTT
medium-sized | TRBJ1-3 | TRBV20-1 | NA | CSAPRGAGNTIYF | TGCAGTGCTCCCCGGGGAGCTGGAAACACCATATATTTT
many | TRBJ2-2 | TRBV10-3 | NA | CAIANTGELFF | TGTGCCATCGCGAACACCGGGGAGCTGTTTTTT
many | TRBJ2-1 | TRBV11-2 | NA | CASSLDRWANEVEQFF | TGTGCCAGCAGCTTAGATCGCTGGGCCAATGAGGTAGAGCAGTTCTTC
NA | TRBJ2-7 | TRBV10-1 | NA | CASSPNPGIHEQYF | TGTGCCAGCAGCCCTAACCCCGGAATCCACGAGCAGTACTTC
many | TRBJ2-3 | TRBV30 | TRBD2 | CAWRDPRAGGSPRTQYF | TGTGCCTGGAGAGACCCCAGGGCGGGAGGCTCCCCTAGGACGCAGTATTTT
many | TRBJ2-7 | TRBV7-6 | TRBD1 | CASSQTGGMQYF | TGTGCCAGCAGCCAGACAGGGGGTATGCAGTACTTC
few | TRBJ2-1 | TRBV30 | NA | CAWSVGGGPYNEQFF | TGTGCCTGGAGTGTAGGCGGAGGCCCCTACAATGAGCAGTTCTTC
NA | TRBJ2-7 | TRBV10-3 | NA | CAINELGGGYEQYF | TGTGCCATCAATGAGCTTGGAGGGGGATACGAGCAGTACTTC
many | TRBJ1-1 | TRBV7-8 | NA | CASSPEDHGVRRNTEAFF | TGTGCCAGCAGTCCGGAGGATCACGGCGTGAGGAGAAACACTGAAGCTTTCTTT
NA | TRBJ2-2 | TRBV19 | NA | CASSWVPGELFF | TGTGCCAGTAGTTGGGTTCCCGGGGAGCTGTTTTTT
many | TRBJ1-6 | TRBV7-9 | NA | CASQIQSSPLHF | TGTGCCAGCCAAATTCAGAGTTCACCCCTCCACTTT
many | TRBJ2-7 | TRBV19 | NA | CASSMGLHYEQYF | TGTGCCAGTAGTATGGGCTTACACTACGAGCAGTACTTC
many | TRBJ2-7 | TRBV11-2 | NA | CASSLGREQYF | TGTGCCAGCAGCTTAGGGCGGGAGCAGTACTTC
many | TRBJ2-2 | TRBV9 | NA | CASSVETGKKAGELFF | TGTGCCAGCAGCGTAGAAACAGGGAAGAAGGCCGGGGAGCTGTTTTTT
NA | TRBJ2-7 | TRBV7-2 | NA | CASSGGRASYEQYF | TGTGCCAGCAGCGGGGGGCGGGCCTCCTACGAGCAGTACTTC
few | TRBJ1-2 | TRBV5-1 | NA | CASSLDSLYGYTF | TGCGCCAGCAGCTTGGACAGCCTCTATGGCTACACCTTC
NA | TRBJ1-1 | TRBV6-1 | NA | CASIVTGTNTEAFF | TGTGCCAGCATTGTTACGGGAACGAACACTGAAGCTTTCTTT
once | TRBJ1-1 | TRBV4-1 | NA | CASSQVGGVGAFF | TGCGCCAGCAGCCAAGTAGGTGGTGTCGGAGCTTTCTTT